The 6 T cell receptor beta chains below all came from one sample that was sequenced in a study of blood T cell dynamics during melanoma immunotherapy. Time point: pre-treatment baseline. Assay: immunoSEQ multiplex PCR; the TCRdb copy retains only in-frame clones and omits some. The sample lists roughly 16,000 clones, roughly nine tenths occurring once. The source was blood, collected from a patient treated with checkpoint blockade. Receptor source: a human donor with melanoma.

This clone was recorded only once. This rearrangement joins TRBV5-8 to TRBJ2-1, with TRBD2 identical over 9 bases. With V trimmed by 0 bases and J by 7 bases, 8 bases remained unmatched. Germline CDR1 SGHTS, CDR2 YDEGEE. The CDR3 is 16 amino acids. CDR3 sequence reads: CASSLVGTSKRNEQFF. CDR3 nucleotides: TGTGCCAGCAGCTTGGTCGGGACTAGCAAGAGGAATGAGCAGTTCTTC.

With respect to this clone: A read error may produce the germline difference seen at one junction end. V usage is TRBV6-6 and J usage is TRBJ1-1; 8 bases align to TRBD1. Germline-derived CDR1 and CDR2 are MNHNY and SVGAGI (reference sequence). The CDR3 is 15 residues long. The CDR3 nucleotides are TGTGCCAGCAGCTACTCCGGGACAGGGAACACTGAAGCTTTCTTT. Translated, it gives CASSYSGTGNTEAFF.

The CDR3 is CASSLDRAWEQYF. CDR3 nucleotide sequence: TGTGCCAGCAGCCTAGACAGGGCATGGGAGCAGTACTTC. The chain is built from TRBV7-2 and TRBJ2-7, with TRBD1 matching over 7 bases. J lost 7 bases, V lost 5 bases, and 8 bases had no gene match. Germline CDR1 is SGHTA and CDR2 is FQGNSA. CDR3 length equals 13 residues. Full variable domain (missing parts from reference TRBV7-2 and TRBJ2-7): GAGVSQSPSNKVTEKGKDVELRCDPISGHTALYWYRQSLGQGLEFLIYFQGNSAPDKSGLPSDRFSAERTGGSVSTLTIQRTQQEDSAVYLCASSLDRAWEQYFGPGTRLTVT.

This chain connects TRBV5-1 to TRBJ1-2; no clear D. This CDR3 region has 14 residues. The germline V and J ends were trimmed by 1 base and 2 bases, with 9 bases remaining between them. From germline, CDR1 is SGHRS and CDR2 YFSETQ. This CDR3 reads CASSLKQPNYGYTF. In DNA, the CDR3 is TGCGCCAGCAGCTTGAAACAGCCGAACTATGGCTACACCTTC.

The chain links TRBV11-3 to TRBJ2-2, with D perhaps TRBD2 (6 bases). CDR1 is SGHNT and CDR2 is YENEEA in the germline V gene. V gave up 5 bases and J gave up 2 bases, with 9 bases separating them. The CDR3 runs to 14 residues. The CDR3 region is CASSLASNTGELFF. CDR3 coding DNA: TGTGCCAGCAGCCTAGCGTCCAACACCGGGGAGCTGTTTTTT.

The chain's CDR3 is CASSPDDEGVEQYF. The CDR3 DNA reads as TGTGCCAGCAGTCCCGACGACGAGGGGGTCGAGCAGTACTTC. J is TRBJ2-7 and V is TRBV27, with D perhaps matching TRBD1 (6 bases). The CDR3 covers 14 residues. Trimming pared 5 bases from V and 6 bases from J, leaving 17 bases between. Germline loops: CDR1 MNHEY, CDR2 SMNVEV (reference sequence).